This T cell receptor (beta chain) comes out of a study of regulatory T cells in long-lasting Graves disease. Both iRepertoire HTBI primers and Arm-PCR of CDR3 regions were used to build the TCR beta libraries. TCRdb re-called the multiplex PCR reads with MiXCR, one entry per CDR3 protein. The table shows 680,000 or so distinct CDR3 sequences, with under 20% occurring only once. V shed 3 bases, J shed 4 bases, and the junction held 6 bases outside the gene matches. The CDR3 has 14 amino acids. Germline V gene sequence: CDR1 SGHRS, CDR2 YFSETQ. This sample's time point: newly diagnosed GD, antithyroid drugs for less than 3 months. Extracted RNA from PBMCs served as the source of the TCR library. Patients of an endocrinology department in Xi'an, China, were included. The data were also submitted as part of a second study, on T cells in Graves' hyperthyroidism and ophthalmopathy. That study adds: Onset of ophthalmopathy came a median approximately 6 months after the model predicted it.

The chain employs TRBV5-1 and TRBJ1-1; the match to TRBD1 covers 7 bases. The specimen was peripheral blood mononuclear cells (PBMCs), collected at new diagnosis, from a patient treated with antithyroid drugs. This receptor was taken from a young woman with Graves disease. The CDR3 sequence is CASSSQGEGTEAFF. The DNA for the CDR3 is TGCGCCAGCAGCTCCCAGGGGGAGGGCACTGAAGCTTTCTTT.